These T cell receptor beta chains were read from a single sample in a study of blood T cell repertoires in COVID-19. Generated by immunoSEQ multiplex PCR, the TCRdb table keeps only in-frame clones and is missing some. Counted here are 35,000 to 50,000 clones, around 83% occurring once; the ten biggest clones make up roughly 40%. Sequencing was done on a sample of peripheral blood. Receptor source: an elderly woman with acute or convalescent COVID-19. Both conserved end residues are part of each CDR3. D genes are given only for firm matches. Some rows mark clone size as missing; the rest say once, few, many or name a class of expanded clone.

CDR3nt: TGTGCCATCAGTGAGTCTCGCGGGAGCCTTCAAGAGACCCAGTACTTC; CDR3aa: CAISESRGSLQETQYF; j_gene: TRBJ2-5; abundance: -; d_gene: TRBD2; v_gene: TRBV10-3
CDR3nt: TGTGCCAGCAGCGCCCACGGGGTTGGGGGGGCCCCAGATACGCAGTATTTT; CDR3aa: CASSAHGVGGAPDTQYF; j_gene: TRBJ2-3; abundance: -; d_gene: -; v_gene: TRBV9
CDR3nt: TGTGCCATCAGGGGGGGACGGGAGGATGATGAGCAGTTCTTC; CDR3aa: CAIRGGREDDEQFF; j_gene: TRBJ2-1; abundance: -; d_gene: TRBD2; v_gene: TRBV10-3
CDR3nt: TGTGCCATCAGTGGGACTAGCGGAGATTCACCCCTCCACTTT; CDR3aa: CAISGTSGDSPLHF; j_gene: TRBJ1-6; abundance: -; d_gene: -; v_gene: TRBV10-3
CDR3nt: TGCAGCGTTGAACAGGGGCCCGGAAACACCATATATTTT; CDR3aa: CSVEQGPGNTIYF; j_gene: TRBJ1-3; abundance: -; d_gene: -; v_gene: TRBV29-1
CDR3nt: TGCGCCAGCAGCATAGCGGGCGTTCCTCAAGAGACCCAGTACTTC; CDR3aa: CASSIAGVPQETQYF; j_gene: TRBJ2-5; abundance: -; d_gene: TRBD2; v_gene: TRBV5-1
CDR3nt: TGTGCCAGCAGTTACTACCGCTCCGAGGGTGGTGGCTACACCTTC; CDR3aa: CASSYYRSEGGGYTF; j_gene: TRBJ1-2; abundance: -; d_gene: -; v_gene: TRBV6-2/TRBV6-3
CDR3nt: TGTGCCAGCAGTTTTTGGACAGGGGGCCGAGACGGGGAGCTGTTTTTT; CDR3aa: CASSFWTGGRDGELFF; j_gene: TRBJ2-2; abundance: -; d_gene: TRBD1; v_gene: TRBV27
CDR3nt: TGTGCCAGCAGTCCCAACGGGTACACTGAAGCTTTCTTT; CDR3aa: CASSPNGYTEAFF; j_gene: TRBJ1-1; abundance: -; d_gene: -; v_gene: TRBV6-5
CDR3nt: TGTGCCAGCACCACCCTCAGGGTCCGCGGCTACACCTTC; CDR3aa: CASTTLRVRGYTF; j_gene: TRBJ1-2; abundance: few; d_gene: -; v_gene: TRBV6-5
CDR3nt: TGTGCCAGCAGCCCAAGCGGGGGGTACCAAGAGACCCAGTACTTC; CDR3aa: CASSPSGGYQETQYF; j_gene: TRBJ2-5; abundance: -; d_gene: TRBD2; v_gene: TRBV5-4
CDR3nt: TGTGCCAGCAGCTTAGGGACAGTCCTAGATTTCTCCTACAATGAGCAGTTCTTC; CDR3aa: CASSLGTVLDFSYNEQFF; j_gene: TRBJ2-1; abundance: -; d_gene: -; v_gene: TRBV7-9
CDR3nt: TGTGCCAGCAGCCAAGGAACGGATGGCTACACCTTC; CDR3aa: CASSQGTDGYTF; j_gene: TRBJ1-2; abundance: few; d_gene: -; v_gene: TRBV3-1/TRBV3-2
CDR3nt: TGTGCCAGCAGCTTAGATGGGGCAGGGAATGAAAAACTGTTTTTT; CDR3aa: CASSLDGAGNEKLFF; j_gene: TRBJ1-4; abundance: -; d_gene: -; v_gene: TRBV11-2
CDR3nt: TGTGCCAGCAGCCGAGAAGCGGGGGGGACTTACACCGGGGAGCTGTTTTTT; CDR3aa: CASSREAGGTYTGELFF; j_gene: TRBJ2-2; abundance: -; d_gene: TRBD2; v_gene: TRBV3-1/TRBV3-2
CDR3nt: TGTGCCAGCAGTTTTGCAGGGAACACCGGGGAGCTGTTTTTT; CDR3aa: CASSFAGNTGELFF; j_gene: TRBJ2-2; abundance: -; d_gene: -; v_gene: TRBV28
CDR3nt: TGTGCCAGCAGTACCGGGACTACCCTTTCAGAGACCCAGTACTTC; CDR3aa: CASSTGTTLSETQYF; j_gene: TRBJ2-5; abundance: once; d_gene: TRBD2; v_gene: TRBV6-2/TRBV6-3
CDR3nt: TGTGCCAGCATCCCCTGGACAGGAGTAAGCACAGATACGCAGTATTTT; CDR3aa: CASIPWTGVSTDTQYF; j_gene: TRBJ2-3; abundance: -; d_gene: TRBD1; v_gene: TRBV2
CDR3nt: TGTGCCAGCAGCCAAGGAGCGGGGGTGTCTAGCACAGATACGCAGTATTTT; CDR3aa: CASSQGAGVSSTDTQYF; j_gene: TRBJ2-3; abundance: -; d_gene: TRBD2; v_gene: TRBV4-2
CDR3nt: TGTGCCAGCAGCCCATCGGGACAGAGGTTCTCCTATAATTCACCCCTCCACTTT; CDR3aa: CASSPSGQRFSYNSPLHF; j_gene: TRBJ1-6; abundance: once; d_gene: TRBD1; v_gene: TRBV5-6
CDR3nt: TGTGCCAGCAGGGTCACGGTAGAGACCCAGTACTTC; CDR3aa: CASRVTVETQYF; j_gene: TRBJ2-5; abundance: -; d_gene: -; v_gene: TRBV6-5
CDR3nt: TGTGCCATCAGTTCAGGGTCCCCCTCTGGAAACACCATATATTTT; CDR3aa: CAISSGSPSGNTIYF; j_gene: TRBJ1-3; abundance: once; d_gene: -; v_gene: TRBV10-3
CDR3nt: TGTGCCAGCAGGTACGACCCAGGGCGGCATGGCTACACCTTC; CDR3aa: CASRYDPGRHGYTF; j_gene: TRBJ1-2; abundance: -; d_gene: -; v_gene: TRBV11-2
CDR3nt: TGTGCCTGGAGTGGGCCGGCAGGTAACCAGCAGTTCTTC; CDR3aa: CAWSGPAGNQQFF; j_gene: TRBJ2-1; abundance: -; d_gene: -; v_gene: TRBV30
CDR3nt: TGTGCCAGCAGCTTATCCGACAGGGGGATCGATGGCTACACCTTC; CDR3aa: CASSLSDRGIDGYTF; j_gene: TRBJ1-2; abundance: -; d_gene: TRBD1; v_gene: TRBV7-9
CDR3nt: TGTGCCAGCAGTCAGTCAGATACGCAGTATTTT; CDR3aa: CASSQSDTQYF; j_gene: TRBJ2-3; abundance: -; d_gene: -; v_gene: TRBV2
CDR3nt: TGTGCCAGCAGTTACGCGGACAGGGGAAGACAGCCCCAGCATTTT; CDR3aa: CASSYADRGRQPQHF; j_gene: TRBJ1-5; abundance: -; d_gene: TRBD1; v_gene: TRBV6-2/TRBV6-3
CDR3nt: TGTGCCAGCAGTTTTCGGGGGGCTGGGCCCCAGCATTTT; CDR3aa: CASSFRGAGPQHF; j_gene: TRBJ1-5; abundance: -; d_gene: -; v_gene: TRBV12-3/TRBV12-4
CDR3nt: TGTGCCAGCAGTGAAGTTCGTACTGATGGCTACACCTTC; CDR3aa: CASSEVRTDGYTF; j_gene: TRBJ1-2; abundance: -; d_gene: -; v_gene: TRBV6-1
CDR3nt: TGTGCCAGTAGTAGCCGGACAGGGGGCAATGTAGGTGGCTACACCTTC; CDR3aa: CASSSRTGGNVGGYTF; j_gene: TRBJ1-2; abundance: -; d_gene: TRBD1; v_gene: TRBV19
CDR3nt: TGTGCCAGCAGGACAGATCTGAACACTGAAGCTTTCTTT; CDR3aa: CASRTDLNTEAFF; j_gene: TRBJ1-1; abundance: -; d_gene: -; v_gene: TRBV6-5
CDR3nt: TGTGCCAGCAGGGGGACAGGACAAGAGACCCAGTACTTC; CDR3aa: CASRGTGQETQYF; j_gene: TRBJ2-5; abundance: -; d_gene: TRBD1; v_gene: TRBV2
CDR3nt: TGTGCCAGCAGCACAAGCGGGGGGGCCAACACCGGGGAGCTGTTTTTT; CDR3aa: CASSTSGGANTGELFF; j_gene: TRBJ2-2; abundance: -; d_gene: TRBD2; v_gene: TRBV5-4